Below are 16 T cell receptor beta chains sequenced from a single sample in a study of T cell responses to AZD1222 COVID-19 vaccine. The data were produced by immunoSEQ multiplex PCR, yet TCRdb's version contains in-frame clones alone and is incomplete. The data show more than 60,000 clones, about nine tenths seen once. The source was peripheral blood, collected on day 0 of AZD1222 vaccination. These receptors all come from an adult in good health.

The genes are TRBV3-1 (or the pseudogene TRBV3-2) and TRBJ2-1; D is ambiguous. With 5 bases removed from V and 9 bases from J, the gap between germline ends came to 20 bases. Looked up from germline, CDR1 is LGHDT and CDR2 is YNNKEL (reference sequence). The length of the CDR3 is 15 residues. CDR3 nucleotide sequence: TGTGCCAGCAGCACCCACCGGGCTGAGATAAGTGAGCAGTTCTTC. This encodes CASSTHRAEISEQFF.

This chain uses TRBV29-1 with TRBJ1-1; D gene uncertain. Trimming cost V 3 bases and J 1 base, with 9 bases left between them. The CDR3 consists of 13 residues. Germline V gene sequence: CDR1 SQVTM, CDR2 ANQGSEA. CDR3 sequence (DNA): TGCAGCGTTGAGAACTCCAGGAACACTGAAGCTTTCTTT. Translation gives CSVENSRNTEAFF.

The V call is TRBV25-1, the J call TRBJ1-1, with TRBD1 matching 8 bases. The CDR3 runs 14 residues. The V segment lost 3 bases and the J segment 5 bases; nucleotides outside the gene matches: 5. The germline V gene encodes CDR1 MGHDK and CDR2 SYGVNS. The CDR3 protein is CASSDYRGGTEAFF. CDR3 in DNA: TGTGCCAGCAGTGATTACAGGGGGGGGACTGAAGCTTTCTTT.

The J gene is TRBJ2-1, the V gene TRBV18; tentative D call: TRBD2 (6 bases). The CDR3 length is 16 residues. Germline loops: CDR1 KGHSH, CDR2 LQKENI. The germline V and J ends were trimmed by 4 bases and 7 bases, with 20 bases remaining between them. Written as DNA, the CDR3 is TGTGCCAGCTCACGGGTACTAGCTCCTGCGGGAAATGAGCAGTTCTTC. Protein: CASSRVLAPAGNEQFF.

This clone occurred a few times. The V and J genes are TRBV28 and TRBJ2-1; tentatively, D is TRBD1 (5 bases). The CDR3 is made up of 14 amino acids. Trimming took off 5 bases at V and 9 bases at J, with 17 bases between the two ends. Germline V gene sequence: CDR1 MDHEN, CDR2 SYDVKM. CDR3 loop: CASSEPPSRGEQFF. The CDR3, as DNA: TGTGCCAGCAGTGAGCCTCCGAGTAGGGGTGAGCAGTTCTTC.

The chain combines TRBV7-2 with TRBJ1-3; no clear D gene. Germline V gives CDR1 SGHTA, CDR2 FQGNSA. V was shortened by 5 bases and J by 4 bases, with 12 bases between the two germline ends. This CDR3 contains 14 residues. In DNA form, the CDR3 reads TGTGCCAGCAGCCAGGCTCCGGGGGGAAACACCATATATTTT. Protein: CASSQAPGGNTIYF.

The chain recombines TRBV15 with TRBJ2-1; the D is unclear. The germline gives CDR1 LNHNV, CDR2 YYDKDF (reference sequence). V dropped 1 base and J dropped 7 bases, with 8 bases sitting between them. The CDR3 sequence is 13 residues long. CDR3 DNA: TGTGCCACCAGCAGAGGTGTGGGGAATGAGCAGTTCTTC. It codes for CATSRGVGNEQFF.

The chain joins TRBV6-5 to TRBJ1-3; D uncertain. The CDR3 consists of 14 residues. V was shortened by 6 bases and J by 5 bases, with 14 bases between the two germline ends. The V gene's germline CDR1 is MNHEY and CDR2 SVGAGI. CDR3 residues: CASSATVQRNTIYF. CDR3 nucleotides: TGTGCCAGCAGCGCAACAGTGCAGAGAAACACCATATATTTT.

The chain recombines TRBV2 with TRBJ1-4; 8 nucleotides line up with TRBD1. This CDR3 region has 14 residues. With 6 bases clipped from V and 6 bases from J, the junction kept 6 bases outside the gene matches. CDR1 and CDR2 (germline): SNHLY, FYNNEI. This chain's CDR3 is CASRFGQGHEKLFF. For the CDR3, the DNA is TGTGCCAGCAGATTCGGACAGGGACATGAAAAACTGTTTTTT.

CDR3 loop: CASSALGLAGGNEQFF. Written as DNA, the CDR3 is TGTGCCAGCAGCGCCCTGGGGCTAGCGGGAGGCAATGAGCAGTTCTTC. The chain is built from TRBV9 and TRBJ2-1, with 11 bases identical to TRBD2. Germline CDR1 is SGDLS and CDR2 is YYNGEE. The CDR3 sequence is 16 residues long. Trimming cost V 3 bases and J 6 bases; bases outside gene matches: 8.

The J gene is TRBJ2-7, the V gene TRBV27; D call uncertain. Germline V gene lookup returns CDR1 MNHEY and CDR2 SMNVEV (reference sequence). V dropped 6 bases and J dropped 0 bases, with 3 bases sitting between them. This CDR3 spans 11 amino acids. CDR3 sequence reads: CASRTSYEQYF. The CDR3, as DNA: TGTGCCAGCAGAACCTCCTACGAGCAGTACTTC.

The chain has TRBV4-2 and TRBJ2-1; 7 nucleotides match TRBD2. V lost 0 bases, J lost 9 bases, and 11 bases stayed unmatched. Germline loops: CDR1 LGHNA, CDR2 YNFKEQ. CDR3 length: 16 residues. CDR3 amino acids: CASSQDPRGSLGEQFF. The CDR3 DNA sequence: TGTGCCAGCAGCCAAGATCCTCGCGGGAGCTTGGGTGAGCAGTTCTTC.

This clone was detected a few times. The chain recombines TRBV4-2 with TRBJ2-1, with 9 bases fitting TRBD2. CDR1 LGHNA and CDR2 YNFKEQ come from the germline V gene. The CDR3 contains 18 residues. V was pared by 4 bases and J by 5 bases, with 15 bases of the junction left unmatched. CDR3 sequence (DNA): TGTGCCAGCAGCCCCCGGGGGTGGCGGGAGGGGTATAACAATGAGCAGTTCTTC. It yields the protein CASSPRGWREGYNNEQFF.

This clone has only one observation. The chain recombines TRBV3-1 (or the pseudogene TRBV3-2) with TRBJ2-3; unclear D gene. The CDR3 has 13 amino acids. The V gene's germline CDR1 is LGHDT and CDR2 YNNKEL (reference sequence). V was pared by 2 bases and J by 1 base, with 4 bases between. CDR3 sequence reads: CASSQFRTDTQYF. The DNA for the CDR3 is TGTGCCAGCAGCCAATTCCGCACAGATACGCAGTATTTT.

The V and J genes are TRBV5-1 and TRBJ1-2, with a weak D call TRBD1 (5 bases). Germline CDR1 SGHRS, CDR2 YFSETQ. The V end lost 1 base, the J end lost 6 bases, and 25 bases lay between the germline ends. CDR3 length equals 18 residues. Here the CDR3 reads CASSLKATDQAPIDGYTF. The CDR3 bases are TGCGCCAGCAGCTTGAAGGCGACAGACCAAGCCCCTATAGATGGCTACACCTTC.

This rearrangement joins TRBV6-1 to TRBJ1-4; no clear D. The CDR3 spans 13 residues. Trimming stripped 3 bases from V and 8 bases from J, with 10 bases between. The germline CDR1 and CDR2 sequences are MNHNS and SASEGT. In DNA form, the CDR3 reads TGTGCCAGCAGTGAGCCAGGACTCGAAAAACTGTTTTTT. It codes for CASSEPGLEKLFF.